This T cell receptor (beta chain) was captured by sequencing in a study of blood T cells in healthy people across ages. V gave up 0 bases and J gave up 5 bases; unmatched junction bases: 7. The V gene's germline CDR1 is ENHRY and CDR2 SYGVKD. The CDR3 is made up of 15 amino acids. Alongside a J-beta primer mix, a sample-barcoded 5' primer served in a second PCR lasting 7 to 11 cycles. TCRdb re-analysed the 5' RACE reads in MiXCR, keeping a single row per CDR3 protein. The table lists 550,000 to 750,000 distinct CDR3 sequences, around 20% of them singletons. Staff drew around 10 milliliters of peripheral blood from each donor. In the case of this clonotype: Its antigen is as yet unknown.

Overall study findings and caveats: A roughly linear fall in TCR beta diversity per million T cells was seen with increasing age.

The specimen sequenced was blood. The receptor's source is a man between 65 and 85 years old in good health. V gene TRBV10-3 combines with J gene TRBJ2-7; 7 bases line up with TRBD1. The CDR3 region is CAISESPGGINEQYF. DNA for the CDR3: TGTGCCATCAGTGAGTCGCCAGGGGGTATCAACGAGCAGTACTTC.